This is a list of T cell receptor beta chains from one sample in a study of cytomegalovirus exposure and HLA in healthy donors. Data came from immunoSEQ multiplex PCR; TCRdb stores just in-frame clones and leaves some out. The table lists over 95,000 clones, over 75% of them singletons. The sample taken for sequencing was PBMCs. The receptors here all came from a woman under 30 in good health and CMV-seronegative. Both conserved end residues are part of each CDR3. D genes are given only for firm matches. Some rows have no size entry. The others give once, few or many, or a class for an expanded clone.

many,TRBJ2-1,TRBV5-4,.,CASSFIEAHIQFF,TGTGCCAGCAGCTTCATTGAGGCCCACATCCAGTTCTTC
.,TRBJ2-7,TRBV11-2,.,CASSFSRDEQYF,TGTGCCAGCAGCTTTTCCAGGGACGAGCAGTACTTC
.,TRBJ2-7,TRBV2,.,CASSPTAGFGSAPYEQYF,TGTGCCAGCAGTCCCACGGCGGGTTTTGGATCCGCTCCCTACGAGCAGTACTTC
.,TRBJ2-1,TRBV28,TRBD2,CASSLRKAGGPDNEQFF,TGTGCCAGCAGTTTAAGGAAAGCGGGAGGGCCAGACAATGAGCAGTTCTTC
.,TRBJ1-5,TRBV2,.,CASSEISSNSNQPQHF,TGTGCCAGCAGTGAGATTTCAAGCAATAGCAATCAGCCCCAGCATTTT
few,TRBJ2-3,TRBV7-8,.,CASSLVSRGGVLTRGRNTQYF,TGTGCCAGCAGCTTAGTATCTAGGGGGGGTGTTTTGACTAGGGGTCGAAATACGCAGTATTTT
few,TRBJ2-7,TRBV6-5,.,CASWDSGTAYEQYF,TGTGCCAGCTGGGACTCCGGGACAGCCTACGAGCAGTACTTC
.,TRBJ2-5,TRBV19,TRBD1,CASTKTGKETQYF,TGTGCCAGTACCAAGACAGGGAAAGAGACCCAGTACTTC
.,TRBJ1-1,TRBV19,TRBD1,CATKLGDSEAFF,TGTGCCACTAAATTGGGGGACAGTGAAGCTTTCTTT
.,TRBJ2-6,TRBV30,TRBD1,CARSTGVYSGANVLTF,TGTGCCCGATCGACAGGGGTTTACTCTGGGGCCAACGTCCTGACTTTC
.,TRBJ1-2,TRBV28,.,CASSISGRYRYTF,TGTGCCAGCAGCATATCGGGGAGATATCGCTACACCTTC
.,TRBJ1-1,TRBV14,.,CASSQGVVTEAFF,TGTGCCAGCAGCCAGGGAGTAGTCACTGAAGCTTTCTTT
.,TRBJ1-3,TRBV13,.,CASSLRGGNTIYF,TGTGCCAGCAGCCTTCGGGGAGGAAACACCATATATTTT
few,TRBJ1-1,TRBV28,.,CASSSQTGLNTEAFF,TGTGCCAGCAGTTCTCAGACAGGATTGAACACTGAAGCTTTCTTT
.,TRBJ1-6,TRBV27,TRBD1,CASSLLGQGYYNSPLHF,TGTGCCAGCAGTTTACTGGGACAGGGTTACTATAATTCACCCCTCCACTTT
.,TRBJ2-7,TRBV7-8,.,CASSARGSSYEQYF,TGTGCCAGCAGTGCTCGGGGGAGCTCCTACGAGCAGTACTTC
.,TRBJ2-1,TRBV4-1,TRBD2,CASSQDLTSGGAGEQFF,TGCGCCAGCAGCCAAGACCTGACTAGCGGGGGGGCGGGTGAGCAGTTCTTC
.,TRBJ2-3,TRBV7-6,TRBD2,CASSLGLAGSTDTQYF,TGTGCCAGCAGCTTAGGGTTAGCGGGGAGCACAGATACGCAGTATTTT
.,TRBJ2-2,TRBV5-1,.,CASRGGQTNTGELFF,TGCGCCAGCAGGGGCGGACAGACGAACACCGGGGAGCTGTTTTTT
.,TRBJ2-1,TRBV28,.,CASSSRGLRGYNEQFF,TGTGCCAGCAGTTCCCGCGGACTGCGGGGCTACAATGAGCAGTTCTTC
.,TRBJ1-1,TRBV11-2,.,CASQDTPEAFF,TGTGCCAGCCAGGACACCCCTGAAGCTTTCTTT
.,TRBJ2-7,TRBV25-1,TRBD1,CASSAGTGLYEQYF,TGTGCCAGCAGCGCCGGGACAGGACTATACGAGCAGTACTTC
.,TRBJ1-1,TRBV27,TRBD1,CASSLDRGYTEAFF,TGTGCCAGCAGTCTGGACAGGGGGTACACTGAAGCTTTCTTT
.,TRBJ2-4,TRBV2,.,CASSDLSGLDIQYF,TGTGCCAGCAGTGATCTTTCGGGGTTAGACATTCAGTACTTC
.,TRBJ2-1,TRBV7-9,TRBD2,CASNRAGVPRLAYNEQFF,TGTGCCAGCAACAGAGCGGGAGTCCCGCGACTAGCCTACAATGAGCAGTTCTTC
.,TRBJ1-1,TRBV7-9,.,CASNMDILGTEAFF,TGTGCCAGCAATATGGACATCCTAGGCACTGAAGCTTTCTTT
.,TRBJ1-1,TRBV29-1,.,CSVEYGRDTEAFF,TGCAGCGTTGAATATGGGCGGGACACTGAAGCTTTCTTT
once,TRBJ2-1,TRBV4-2,TRBD2,CASRTWASGANNEQFF,TGTGCCAGCAGGACCTGGGCTAGCGGGGCCAACAATGAGCAGTTCTTC
.,TRBJ1-2,TRBV6-4,.,CASRLGLGGDLYGYTF,TGTGCCAGCAGGTTGGGTTTGGGGGGGGACCTCTATGGCTACACCTTC
.,TRBJ1-2,TRBV18,TRBD1,CASSPSQGTDGYTF,TGTGCCAGCTCACCATCACAGGGGACGGATGGCTACACCTTC
once,TRBJ1-1,TRBV11-3,.,CASSSLGENTEAFF,TGTGCCAGCAGCTCCCTAGGGGAGAACACTGAAGCTTTCTTT
few,TRBJ1-5,TRBV6-1,TRBD1,CASSEKTGGSQPQHF,TGTGCCAGCAGTGAAAAAACAGGGGGCAGTCAGCCCCAGCATTTT
.,TRBJ2-6,TRBV12-2,.,CASRPQGLAGGNAGANVLTF,TGTGCAAGTCGCCCACAGGGACTAGCGGGAGGGAATGCTGGGGCCAACGTCCTGACTTTC
.,TRBJ2-7,TRBV2,.,CASSTYEQYF,TGTGCCAGCTCGACTTACGAGCAGTACTTC
.,TRBJ1-1,TRBV19,.,CASSINGNTEAFF,TGTGCCAGTAGTATTAACGGGAACACTGAAGCTTTCTTT
once,TRBJ1-2,TRBV7-2,.,CASSFRTGREYYGYTF,TGTGCCAGCAGTTTTCGAACCGGACGGGAATACTATGGCTACACCTTC
.,TRBJ2-5,TRBV6-5,.,CASSWSGDQETQYF,TGTGCCAGCAGTTGGTCCGGGGACCAAGAGACCCAGTACTTC
.,TRBJ2-3,TRBV28,.,CASSGTGRLATTDTQYF,TGTGCCAGCAGTGGGACAGGAAGACTAGCAACCACAGATACGCAGTATTTT
.,TRBJ1-2,TRBV28,.,CASRESGGYTF,TGTGCCAGCAGAGAATCGGGGGGCTACACCTTC
.,TRBJ2-3,TRBV7-2,.,CASSLARAARDTQYF,TGTGCCAGCAGCTTAGCGCGCGCTGCGAGGGATACGCAGTATTTT
.,TRBJ1-4,TRBV30,.,CAWSGLGGEKLFF,TGTGCCTGGAGTGGACTCGGAGGCGAAAAACTGTTTTTT
few,TRBJ1-5,TRBV19,TRBD1,CASKGRDRGTNQPQHF,TGTGCCAGTAAAGGGAGGGACAGGGGGACCAATCAGCCCCAGCATTTT
.,TRBJ1-2,TRBV28,.,CASTGQLYGYTF,TGTGCCAGCACAGGACAGCTCTACGGCTACACCTTC
.,TRBJ2-7,TRBV28,.,CATGGGDISYEQYF,TGTGCCACAGGGGGAGGAGACATCTCCTACGAGCAGTACTTC
.,TRBJ1-5,TRBV30,TRBD1,CAWSVGTGGHQPQHF,TGTGCCTGGAGTGTAGGGACAGGGGGTCATCAGCCCCAGCATTTT
.,TRBJ2-5,TRBV11-3,TRBD1,CASSARTGNSQETQYF,TGTGCCAGCAGCGCCCGGACAGGGAATTCCCAAGAGACCCAGTACTTC
.,TRBJ2-7,TRBV7-2,TRBD2,CASSFTGTSGSHEQYF,TGTGCCAGCAGTTTTACCGGGACTAGCGGGAGTCACGAGCAGTACTTC
.,TRBJ1-1,TRBV5-1,.,CASSPFPDTEAFF,TGCGCCAGCAGCCCCTTTCCGGACACTGAAGCTTTCTTT
once,TRBJ1-5,TRBV5-8,.,CASSFDGTRTNQPQHF,TGTGCCAGCAGCTTTGACGGGACAAGGACCAATCAGCCCCAGCATTTT
.,TRBJ2-1,TRBV19,.,CASSPSQGGHNEQFF,TGTGCCAGTAGTCCTTCTCAGGGTGGGCACAATGAGCAGTTCTTC